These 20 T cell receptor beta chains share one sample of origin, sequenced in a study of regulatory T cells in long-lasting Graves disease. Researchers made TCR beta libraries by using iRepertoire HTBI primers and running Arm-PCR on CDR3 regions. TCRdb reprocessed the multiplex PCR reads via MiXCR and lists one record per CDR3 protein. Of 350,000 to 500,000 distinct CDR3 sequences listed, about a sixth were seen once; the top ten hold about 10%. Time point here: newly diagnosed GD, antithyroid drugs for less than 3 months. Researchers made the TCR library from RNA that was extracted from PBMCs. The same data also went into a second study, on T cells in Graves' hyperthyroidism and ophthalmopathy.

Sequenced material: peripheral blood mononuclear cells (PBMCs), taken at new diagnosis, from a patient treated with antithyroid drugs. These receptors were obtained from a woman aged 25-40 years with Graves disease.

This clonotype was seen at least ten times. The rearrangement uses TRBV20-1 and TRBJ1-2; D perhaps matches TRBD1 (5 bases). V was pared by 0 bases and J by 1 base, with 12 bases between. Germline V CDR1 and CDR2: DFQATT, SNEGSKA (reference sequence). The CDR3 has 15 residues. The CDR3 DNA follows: TGCAGTGCTAGAGATCGGCTGGGGGTTAACTATGGCTACACCTTC. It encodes CSARDRLGVNYGYTF.

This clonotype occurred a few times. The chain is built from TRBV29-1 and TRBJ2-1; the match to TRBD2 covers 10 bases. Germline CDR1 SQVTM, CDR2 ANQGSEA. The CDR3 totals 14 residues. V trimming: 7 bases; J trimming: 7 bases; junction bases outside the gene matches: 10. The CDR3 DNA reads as TGCAGCGGACAAGCGGGAGGGTGGGTTAATGAGCAGTTCTTC. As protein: CSGQAGGWVNEQFF.

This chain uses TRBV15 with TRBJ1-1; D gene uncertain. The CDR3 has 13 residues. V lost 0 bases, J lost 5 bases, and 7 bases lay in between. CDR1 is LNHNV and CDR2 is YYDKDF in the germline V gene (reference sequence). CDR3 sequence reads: CATSRDVKTEAFF. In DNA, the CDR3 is TGTGCCACCAGCAGAGATGTAAAGACTGAAGCTTTCTTT.

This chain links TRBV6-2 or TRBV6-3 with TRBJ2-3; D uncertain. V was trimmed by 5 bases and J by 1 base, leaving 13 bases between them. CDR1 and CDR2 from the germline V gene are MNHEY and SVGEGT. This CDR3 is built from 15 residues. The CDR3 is CASSESQRRTDTQYF. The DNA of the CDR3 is TGTGCCAGCAGTGAGTCGCAAAGGCGCACAGATACGCAGTATTTT.

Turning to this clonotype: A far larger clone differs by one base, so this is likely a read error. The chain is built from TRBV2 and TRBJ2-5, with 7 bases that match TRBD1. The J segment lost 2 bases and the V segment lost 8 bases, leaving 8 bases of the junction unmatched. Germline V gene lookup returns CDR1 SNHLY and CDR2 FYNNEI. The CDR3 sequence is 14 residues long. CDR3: CASAPGRGQETQYF. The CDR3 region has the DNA TGTGCCAGCGCCCCCGGCAGGGGGCAAGAGACCCAGTACTTC.

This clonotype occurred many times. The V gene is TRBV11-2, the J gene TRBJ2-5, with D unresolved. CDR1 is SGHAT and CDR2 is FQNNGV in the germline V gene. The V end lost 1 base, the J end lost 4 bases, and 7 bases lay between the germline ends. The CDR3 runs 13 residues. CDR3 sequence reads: CASSLGVGETQYF. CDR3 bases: TGTGCCAGCAGCTTAGGCGTAGGAGAGACCCAGTACTTC. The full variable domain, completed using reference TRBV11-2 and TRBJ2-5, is EAGVAQSPRYKIIEKRQSVAFWCNPISGHATLYWYQQILGQGPKLLIQFQNNGVVDDSQLPKDRFSAERLKGVDSTLKIQPAKLEDSAVYLCASSLGVGETQYFGPGTRLLVL.

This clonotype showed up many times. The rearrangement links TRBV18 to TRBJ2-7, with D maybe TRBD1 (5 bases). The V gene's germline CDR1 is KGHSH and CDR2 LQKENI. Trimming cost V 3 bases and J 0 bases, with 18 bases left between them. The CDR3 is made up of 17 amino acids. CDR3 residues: CASSPFADSLISYEQYF. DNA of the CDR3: TGTGCCAGCTCACCTTTCGCCGACAGCCTTATCTCCTACGAGCAGTACTTC.

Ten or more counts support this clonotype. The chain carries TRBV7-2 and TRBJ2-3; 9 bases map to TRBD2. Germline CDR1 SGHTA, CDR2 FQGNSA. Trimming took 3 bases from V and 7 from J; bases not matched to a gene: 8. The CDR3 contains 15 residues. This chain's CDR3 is CASSFVAGVGNTQYF. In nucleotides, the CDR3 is TGTGCCAGCAGCTTCGTAGCGGGAGTAGGGAATACGCAGTATTTT.

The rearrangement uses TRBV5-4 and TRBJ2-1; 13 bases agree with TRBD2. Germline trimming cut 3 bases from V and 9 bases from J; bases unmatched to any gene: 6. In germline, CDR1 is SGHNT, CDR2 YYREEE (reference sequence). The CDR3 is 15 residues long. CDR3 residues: CASSSAGLAGVEQFF. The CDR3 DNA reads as TGTGCCAGCAGCTCCGCCGGACTAGCGGGAGTTGAGCAGTTCTTC.

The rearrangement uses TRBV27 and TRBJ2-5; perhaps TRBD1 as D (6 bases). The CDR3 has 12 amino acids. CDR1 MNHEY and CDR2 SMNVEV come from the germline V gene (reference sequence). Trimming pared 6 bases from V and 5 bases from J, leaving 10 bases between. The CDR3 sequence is CASRGGRETQYF. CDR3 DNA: TGTGCCAGCAGAGGGGGTAGGGAGACCCAGTACTTC.

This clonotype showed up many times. The CDR3 here is CASSPPSTDTQYF. The CDR3 DNA sequence: TGTGCCAGCAGTCCTCCTAGCACAGATACGCAGTATTTT. This sequence joins TRBV18 and TRBJ2-3; D gene unclear. CDR1 is KGHSH, CDR2 LQKENI, per germline. This CDR3 contains 13 residues. Trimming stripped 8 bases from V and 0 bases from J, with 9 bases between.

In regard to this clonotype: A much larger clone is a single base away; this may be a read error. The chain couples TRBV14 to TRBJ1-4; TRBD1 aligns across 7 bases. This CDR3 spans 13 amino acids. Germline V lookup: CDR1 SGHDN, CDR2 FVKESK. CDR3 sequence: CASQGQSNEKLSF. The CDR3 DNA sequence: TGTGCCAGCCAGGGACAGTCTAATGAAAAACTGTCTTTT.

CDR3: CASSLGAGTGLGGELFF. The CDR3 DNA is TGCGCCAGCAGCTTGGGCGCTGGGACCGGACTGGGCGGGGAGCTGTTTTTT. J is TRBJ2-2 and V is TRBV5-1; either TRBD1 or TRBD2 may supply D (5 bases each). V was trimmed by 0 bases and J by 7 bases, leaving 19 bases between them. Germline CDR1 SGHRS, CDR2 YFSETQ. The CDR3 has 17 residues.

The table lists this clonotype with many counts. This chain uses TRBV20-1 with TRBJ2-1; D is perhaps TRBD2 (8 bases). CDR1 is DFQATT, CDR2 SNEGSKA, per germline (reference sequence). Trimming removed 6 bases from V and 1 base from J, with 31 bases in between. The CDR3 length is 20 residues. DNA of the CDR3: TGCAGTGCCACGCGGCCCGGGAGGGGGCCGGAAGATTCATCCTACAATGAGCAGTTCTTC. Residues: CSATRPGRGPEDSSYNEQFF.

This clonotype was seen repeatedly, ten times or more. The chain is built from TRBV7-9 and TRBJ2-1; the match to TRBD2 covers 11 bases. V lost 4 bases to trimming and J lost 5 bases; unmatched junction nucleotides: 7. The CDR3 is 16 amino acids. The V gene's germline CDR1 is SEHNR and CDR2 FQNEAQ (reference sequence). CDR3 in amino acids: CASSWDRLAGNNEQFF. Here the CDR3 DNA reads TGTGCCAGCAGCTGGGACCGACTAGCGGGAAACAATGAGCAGTTCTTC.

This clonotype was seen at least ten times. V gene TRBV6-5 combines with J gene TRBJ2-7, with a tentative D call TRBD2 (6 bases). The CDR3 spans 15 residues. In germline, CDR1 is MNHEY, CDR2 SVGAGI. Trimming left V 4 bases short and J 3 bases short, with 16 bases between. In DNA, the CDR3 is TGTGCCAGCAGTTTAACGCCGGACGGGGGCTACGAGCAGTACTTC. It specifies CASSLTPDGGYEQYF.

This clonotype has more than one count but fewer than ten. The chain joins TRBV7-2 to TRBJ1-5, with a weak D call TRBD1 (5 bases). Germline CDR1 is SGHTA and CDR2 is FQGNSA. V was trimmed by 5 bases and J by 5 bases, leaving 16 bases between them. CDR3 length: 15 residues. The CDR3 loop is CASSPRAGQDQPQHF. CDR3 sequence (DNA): TGTGCCAGCAGCCCCAGGGCAGGGCAGGATCAGCCCCAGCATTTT.

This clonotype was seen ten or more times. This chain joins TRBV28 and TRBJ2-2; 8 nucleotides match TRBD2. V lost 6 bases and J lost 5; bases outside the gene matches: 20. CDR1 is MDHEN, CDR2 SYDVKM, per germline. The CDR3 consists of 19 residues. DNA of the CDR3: TGTGCCAGCAGCGTAAAACCCCCGACTAGCGCGAGTGAAACCGGGGAGCTGTTTTTT. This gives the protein CASSVKPPTSASETGELFF. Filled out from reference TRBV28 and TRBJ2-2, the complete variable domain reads DVKVTQSSRYLVKRTGEKVFLECVQDMDHENMFWYRQDPGLGLRLIYFSYDVKMKEKGDIPEGYSVSREKKERFSLILESASTNQTSMYLCASSVKPPTSASETGELFFGEGSRLTVL.

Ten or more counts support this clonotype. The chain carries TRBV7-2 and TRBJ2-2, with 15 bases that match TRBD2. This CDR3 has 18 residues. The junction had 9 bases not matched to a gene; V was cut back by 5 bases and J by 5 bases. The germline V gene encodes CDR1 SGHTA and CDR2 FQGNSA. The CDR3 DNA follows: TGTGCCAGCAGCCCACCGGGACTAGCGGGAGGAAGAACCGGGGAGCTGTTTTTT. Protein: CASSPPGLAGGRTGELFF. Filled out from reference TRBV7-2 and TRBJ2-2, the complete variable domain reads GAGVSQSPSNKVTEKGKDVELRCDPISGHTALYWYRQSLGQGLEFLIYFQGNSAPDKSGLPSDRFSAERTGGSVSTLTIQRTQQEDSAVYLCASSPPGLAGGRTGELFFGEGSRLTVL.

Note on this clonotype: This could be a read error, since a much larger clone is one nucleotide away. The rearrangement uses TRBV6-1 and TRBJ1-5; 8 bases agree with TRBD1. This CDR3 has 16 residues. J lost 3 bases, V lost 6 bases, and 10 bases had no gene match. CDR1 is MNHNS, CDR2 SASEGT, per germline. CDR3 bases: TGTGCCAGCAGGGGTACAGGGGGTAAGTACAATCAGCCCCAGCATTTT. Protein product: CASRGTGGKYNQPQHF.